The 29 T cell receptor beta chains below all came from one sample that was sequenced in a study of radiotherapy plus CTLA-4 blockade in lung cancer. Libraries were prepared by immunoSEQ multiplex PCR; TCRdb keeps only in-frame clonotypes and omits some of them. The sample lists about 120,000 clones, around 75% occurring once. The specimen was peripheral blood, collected from a patient treated with radiotherapy plus ipilimumab. Every receptor here comes from a human donor with non-small cell lung cancer who had a partial response to radiotherapy plus ipilimumab.

The chain joins TRBV18 to TRBJ1-1; 7 bases align to TRBD1. The ends lost 1 base at V and 1 base at J; junction bases unmatched: 3. This CDR3 is built from 15 residues. Germline CDR1 and CDR2: KGHSH and LQKENI. This chain's CDR3 is CASSPRTGGNTEAFF. CDR3 in DNA: TGTGCCAGCTCACCACGGACAGGAGGGAACACTGAAGCTTTCTTT.

This rearrangement joins TRBV29-1 to TRBJ2-3; 7 nucleotides match TRBD2. Germline V gene sequence: CDR1 SQVTM, CDR2 ANQGSEA. This CDR3 has 16 residues. The J segment lost 1 base and the V segment lost 6 bases, leaving 13 bases of the junction unmatched. The CDR3: CSVAGLAVLGTDTQYF. CDR3 coding DNA: TGCAGCGTCGCAGGTCTAGCGGTCCTAGGCACAGATACGCAGTATTTT.

The rearrangement uses TRBV9 and TRBJ1-6; D remains ambiguous. The CDR3 runs 15 residues. V lost 0 bases and J lost 4, with 8 bases in between. The germline CDR1 and CDR2 sequences are SGDLS and YYNGEE. CDR3 amino acids: CASSVGADYNSPLHF. For the CDR3, the DNA is TGTGCCAGCAGCGTAGGGGCTGATTATAATTCACCCCTCCACTTT.

CDR3 sequence: CASSLAGGPFNEQFF. DNA for the CDR3: TGTGCCAGCAGCCTAGCGGGAGGGCCTTTCAATGAGCAGTTCTTC. The chain has TRBV7-3 and TRBJ2-1, with 12 bases identical to TRBD2. Looked up from germline, CDR1 is SGHTA and CDR2 is FQGTGA. V lost 5 bases, J lost 6 bases, and 5 bases stayed unmatched. The length of the CDR3 is 15 residues.

The chain recombines TRBV29-1 with TRBJ1-3; maybe TRBD1 (6 bases). V shed 5 bases and J shed 1 base, with 12 bases lying between them. The germline V gene encodes CDR1 SQVTM and CDR2 ANQGSEA. CDR3 length: 14 amino acids. CDR3 nucleotides: TGCAGCGTTCAGGAACAGGGATCTGGAAACACCATATATTTT. Translating it yields CSVQEQGSGNTIYF. The full variable domain, in which reference TRBV29-1 and TRBJ1-3 provide the parts outside the CDR3, is SAVISQKPSRDICQRGTSLTIQCQVDSQVTMMFWYRQQPGQSLTLIATANQGSEATYESGFVIDKFPISRPNLTFSTLTVSNMSPEDSSIYLCSVQEQGSGNTIYFGEGSWLTVV.

In its sample, this clone was seen once. The chain carries TRBV5-1 and TRBJ2-1, with TRBD1 matching 12 bases. Germline-derived CDR1 and CDR2 are SGHRS and YFSETQ. V gave up 0 bases and J gave up 5 bases; unmatched junction bases: 3. CDR3 length: 16 amino acids. The CDR3, as DNA: TGCGCCAGCAGCTTGGCCGGGACAGGGGGCAACAATGAGCAGTTCTTC. The encoded protein is CASSLAGTGGNNEQFF.

This sequence joins TRBV9 and TRBJ2-1, with D possibly matching TRBD1 (5 bases). Germline V lookup: CDR1 SGDLS, CDR2 YYNGEE. V was cut by 2 bases and J by 3 bases, with 12 bases left in between. This CDR3 comprises 15 residues. The CDR3 sequence is CASSVRVVGYNEQFF. CDR3 sequence (DNA): TGTGCCAGCAGCGTCAGGGTAGTCGGCTACAATGAGCAGTTCTTC.

This chain uses TRBV6-1 with TRBJ2-4; D is ambiguous. In germline, CDR1 is MNHNS, CDR2 SASEGT. The CDR3 length is 16 residues. V was clipped by 2 bases and J by 1 base, with 12 bases between them. In nucleotides, the CDR3 is TGTGCCAGCAGTGAACTGCCGAGTTTTGCCAAAAACATTCAGTACTTC. Encoded protein: CASSELPSFAKNIQYF.

The chain has TRBV4-1 and TRBJ2-7, with TRBD1 identical over 10 bases. Germline CDR1 and CDR2: MGHRA and YSYEKL. After removal of 2 bases from V and 3 bases from J, the junction contained 4 bases not matched to a gene. This CDR3 has 15 amino acids. The CDR3 sequence is CASSQTGTGVYEQYF. CDR3 DNA sequence: TGCGCCAGCAGCCAAACCGGGACAGGGGTCTACGAGCAGTACTTC.

As to this clone: The same CDR3 is also encoded by other DNA sequences in this sample. The J gene is TRBJ2-3, the V gene TRBV4-1; 9 bases match TRBD2. V lost 3 bases to trimming and J lost 3 bases; unmatched junction nucleotides: 10. Per germline, CDR1 MGHRA and CDR2 YSYEKL. The CDR3 contains 17 residues. CDR3 in amino acids: CASSQVPAGGPTDTQYF. CDR3 DNA sequence: TGCGCCAGCAGCCAGGTTCCCGCGGGAGGGCCAACAGATACGCAGTATTTT.

The count of this clone is one. V usage is TRBV18 and J usage is TRBJ2-2, with 8 bases aligning to TRBD1. This CDR3 region has 16 residues. V was clipped by 4 bases and J by 0 bases; unmatched bases: 4. Looked up from germline, CDR1 is KGHSH and CDR2 is LQKENI. CDR3 residues: CASSQTGAANTGELFF. DNA of the CDR3: TGTGCCAGCTCACAGACAGGGGCTGCGAACACCGGGGAGCTGTTTTTT.

In its sample, this clone was seen many times. This chain links TRBV5-1 with TRBJ1-2, with 8 bases fitting TRBD1. The ends lost 6 bases at V and 2 bases at J; junction bases unmatched: 6. Germline CDR1 is SGHRS and CDR2 is YFSETQ. This CDR3 contains 14 residues. The CDR3 sequence is CASTPTGENYGYTF. In DNA form, the CDR3 reads TGCGCCAGCACCCCGACAGGGGAAAACTATGGCTACACCTTC.

This clone was detected only a few times. V gene TRBV7-6 combines with J gene TRBJ2-1, with 14 bases that match TRBD2. The V and J ends lost 5 bases and 0 bases, in that order; junction bases with no gene match: 3. The CDR3 runs to 17 residues. In germline, CDR1 is SGHVS, CDR2 FNYEAQ. CDR3 nucleotide sequence: TGTGCCAGCAGCCGACTAGCGGGGGGGAACTCCTACAATGAGCAGTTCTTC. This translates into CASSRLAGGNSYNEQFF.

This clone has a handful of counts. The rearrangement uses TRBV21-1 and TRBJ1-3; the DNA was not used to check the table's D call, TRBD1. TRBV21-1 is a pseudogene segment. This CDR3 is built from 21 residues. The CDR3 DNA sequence: TGTGCCAGCAGCTCCCCCCTCCGGGACAGGGAAACTGTACTCTCTGGAAACACCATATATTTT. This translates into CASSSPLRDRETVLSGNTIYF.

This chain joins TRBV30 and TRBJ2-7; the match to TRBD2 covers 8 bases. V lost 2 bases and J lost 1; bases outside the gene matches: 13. Germline CDR1 reads GTSNPN; CDR2 reads SVGIG (reference sequence). CDR3 length: 17 residues. CDR3 nucleotides: TGTGCCTGGAGTAAAATCGGGAGGGCTGGTCCATCCTACGAGCAGTACTTC. This translates into CAWSKIGRAGPSYEQYF. The full variable domain, rest sourced from reference TRBV30 and TRBJ2-7, is SQTIHQWPATLVQPVGSPLSLECTVEGTSNPNLYWYRQAAGRGLQLLFYSVGIGQISSEVPQNLSASRPQDRQFILSSKKLLLSDSGFYLCAWSKIGRAGPSYEQYFGPGTRLTVT.

The chain's CDR3 is CASSFSPANSGGYGYTF. The DNA for the CDR3 is TGTGCCAGCAGCTTTAGCCCGGCAAACTCCGGTGGCTATGGCTACACCTTC. The V call is TRBV5-6, the J call TRBJ1-2, with no clear D. Germline V gene lookup returns CDR1 SGHDT and CDR2 YYEEEE. V lost 2 bases and J 4 bases, leaving 21 bases between the germline ends. The CDR3 loop spans 17 amino acids.

This chain connects TRBV7-9 to TRBJ2-1; TRBD2 aligns across 10 bases. There are 17 residues in the CDR3. Germline assignment: CDR1 SEHNR and CDR2 FQNEAQ (reference sequence). J was trimmed by 5 bases and V by 8 bases; bases with no gene match: 15. CDR3 in amino acids: CASGGNKAGGPNNEQFF. The CDR3 DNA is TGTGCCAGCGGGGGGAATAAAGCGGGAGGGCCTAACAATGAGCAGTTCTTC.

This chain uses TRBV18 with TRBJ1-6; D is unclear. The germline V gene encodes CDR1 KGHSH and CDR2 LQKENI. V was shortened by 3 bases and J by 10 bases, with 7 bases between the two germline ends. The CDR3 spans 12 residues. CDR3 bases: TGTGCCAGCTCACCCACAGACTCACCCCTCCACTTT. Protein product: CASSPTDSPLHF. Together with reference TRBV18 and TRBJ1-6, the CDR3 gives the full variable domain: NAGVMQNPRHLVRRRGQEARLRCSPMKGHSHVYWYRQLPEEGLKFMVYLQKENIIDESGMPKERFSAEFPKEGPSILRIQQVVRGDSAAYFCASSPTDSPLHFGNGTRLTVT.

The genes are TRBV18 and TRBJ2-1; the match to TRBD2 covers 10 bases. CDR1 and CDR2 from the germline V gene are KGHSH and LQKENI. The CDR3 extends over 14 amino acids. V dropped 3 bases and J dropped 7; count of bases not matched to a gene: 3. CDR3 amino acids: CASSPIAGGNEQFF. The CDR3 bases are TGTGCCAGCTCACCCATAGCGGGAGGTAATGAGCAGTTCTTC. Full variable domain (outside the CDR3, taken from reference TRBV18 and TRBJ2-1): NAGVMQNPRHLVRRRGQEARLRCSPMKGHSHVYWYRQLPEEGLKFMVYLQKENIIDESGMPKERFSAEFPKEGPSILRIQQVVRGDSAAYFCASSPIAGGNEQFFGPGTRLTVL.

The rearrangement joins TRBV14 to TRBJ2-7, with D perhaps matching TRBD2 (5 bases). Deletions cut 1 base from V and 6 bases from J, with 16 bases between. The CDR3 spans 15 residues. Germline CDR1 is SGHDN and CDR2 is FVKESK. CDR3 nucleotide sequence: TGTGCCAGCAGCCAAGTCACCGGCGCGAGCGGCGAGCAGTACTTC. Translating it yields CASSQVTGASGEQYF.

This rearrangement joins TRBV2 to TRBJ2-7, with D perhaps TRBD1 (5 bases). In germline, CDR1 is SNHLY, CDR2 FYNNEI. V gave up 1 base and J gave up 3 bases, with 13 bases separating them. The CDR3 is 15 amino acids. The CDR3 loop is CASSEGAGQSYEQYF. In DNA form, the CDR3 reads TGTGCCAGCAGTGAAGGGGCAGGGCAAAGCTACGAGCAGTACTTC.

This sequence joins TRBV6-5 and TRBJ1-2; 10 nucleotides line up with TRBD1. Germline assignment: CDR1 MNHEY and CDR2 SVGAGI. The CDR3 covers 14 residues. The trim removed 7 bases at V and 2 bases at J, leaving 4 bases unmatched. CDR3 sequence: CASKSGQGNYGYTF. CDR3 bases: TGTGCCAGCAAATCGGGACAGGGGAACTATGGCTACACCTTC.

This chain uses TRBV30 with TRBJ1-1, with D maybe TRBD1 (6 bases). Germline V CDR1 and CDR2: GTSNPN, SVGIG (reference sequence). CDR3 size: 16 residues. V was clipped by 3 bases and J by 5 bases, with 22 bases between them. The CDR3 sequence: CAWRPEIQGSRTEAFF. The CDR3 DNA reads TGTGCCTGGAGACCCGAAATACAGGGAAGTAGGACTGAAGCTTTCTTT.

This chain connects TRBV18 to TRBJ1-5, with D unresolved. Germline assignment: CDR1 KGHSH and CDR2 LQKENI. The CDR3 contains 13 residues. The V end lost 8 bases, the J end lost 2 bases, and 10 bases lay between the germline ends. CDR3 sequence reads: CASTPGGNQPQHF. In DNA form, the CDR3 reads TGTGCCAGCACCCCCGGGGGCAATCAGCCCCAGCATTTT.

V is TRBV7-6 and J is TRBJ1-1; 7 nucleotides agree with TRBD1. The CDR3 contains 13 residues. Germline V lookup: CDR1 SGHVS, CDR2 FNYEAQ. J gave up 3 bases and V 5 bases, and 3 bases lay outside the gene matches. The CDR3 nucleotides are TGTGCCAGCAGCCGAGACAGGGACACTGAAGCTTTCTTT. Protein sequence: CASSRDRDTEAFF.

V is TRBV2 and J is TRBJ2-5; 9 bases align to TRBD1. Germline lookup yields CDR1 SNHLY and CDR2 FYNNEI. V dropped 7 bases and J dropped 3; count of bases not matched to a gene: 6. This CDR3 contains 14 residues. CDR3 protein: CASKYDRGEETQYF. CDR3 sequence (DNA): TGTGCCAGCAAGTACGACAGGGGGGAAGAGACCCAGTACTTC.

V is TRBV7-9 and J is TRBJ1-1, with D tentatively TRBD1 (6 bases). CDR3 length: 17 residues. Trimming stripped 2 bases from V and 7 bases from J, with 23 bases between. Germline V lookup: CDR1 SEHNR, CDR2 FQNEAQ (reference sequence). The CDR3 nucleotides read TGTGCCAGCAGCTTAACTGGCACCCAGGGGACGTACGGTGAAGCTTTCTTT. It encodes CASSLTGTQGTYGEAFF.

V usage is TRBV7-8 and J usage is TRBJ2-7, with 7 bases lining up with TRBD1. The CDR3 length is 14 residues. V trimming: 5 bases; J trimming: 1 base; junction bases outside the gene matches: 5. The V gene's germline CDR1 is SGHVS and CDR2 FQNEAQ. This CDR3 is CASSPRDSSYEQYV. CDR3 nucleotide sequence: TGTGCCAGCAGCCCTCGGGACAGTTCCTACGAGCAGTACGTC.

This clone has only a few counts. V is TRBV7-6 and J is TRBJ2-2; no clear D gene. The CDR3 runs to 15 residues. CDR1 is SGHVS and CDR2 is FNYEAQ in the germline V gene. Trimming left V 2 bases short and J 8 bases short, with 15 bases between. This CDR3 is CASSLTNFRSGELFF. The CDR3 nucleotides read TGTGCCAGCAGCTTAACGAATTTCAGGTCAGGGGAGCTGTTTTTT. Looking up the rest from reference TRBV7-6 and TRBJ2-2 gives the full variable domain: GAGVSQSPRYKVTKRGQDVALRCDPISGHVSLYWYRQALGQGPEFLTYFNYEAQQDKSGLPNDRFSAERPEGSISTLTIQRTEQRDSAMYRCASSLTNFRSGELFFGEGSRLTVL.